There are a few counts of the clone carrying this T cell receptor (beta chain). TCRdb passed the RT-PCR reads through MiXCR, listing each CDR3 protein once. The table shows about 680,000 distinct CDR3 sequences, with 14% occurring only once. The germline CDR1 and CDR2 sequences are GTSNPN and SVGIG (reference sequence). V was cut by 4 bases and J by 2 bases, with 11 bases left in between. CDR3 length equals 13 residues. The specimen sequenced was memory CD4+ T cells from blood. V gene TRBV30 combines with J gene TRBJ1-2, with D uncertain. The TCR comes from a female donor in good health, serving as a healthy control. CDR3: CAWNRGENYGYTF. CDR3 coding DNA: TGTGCCTGGAATCGGGGAGAGAACTATGGCTACACCTTC.